This entry lists 29 T cell receptor beta chains sequenced from one sample in a study of PD-1 blockade in classical Hodgkin lymphoma. The repertoire was sequenced with immunoSEQ multiplex PCR; TCRdb's copy has only in-frame clones and lacks some. The sample has some 10,000 clones; approximately 84% are singletons. Following autologous stem cell transplantation, relapse occurred in every patient, and exposure to brentuximab vedotin varied. Investigators obtained CD8+ T cells from thawed PBMCs by magnetic negative selection. Sequenced here: CD8+ T cells from blood, sampled at baseline. The receptors stem from a human donor with classical Hodgkin lymphoma.

The chain couples TRBV27 to TRBJ2-2; 7 positions agree with TRBD1. The CDR3 length is 15 residues. Germline loops: CDR1 MNHEY, CDR2 SMNVEV (reference sequence). The junction had 10 bases not matched to a gene; V was cut back by 6 bases and J by 6 bases. This CDR3 reads CASRERQGDPGELFF. CDR3 in DNA: TGTGCCAGCAGAGAGAGACAGGGCGACCCCGGGGAGCTGTTTTTT.

The chain joins TRBV9 to TRBJ2-3; possibly TRBD2 for D (6 bases). Germline values: CDR1 SGDLS, CDR2 YYNGEE. CDR3 length equals 14 residues. V was shortened by 3 bases and J by 5 bases, with 13 bases between the two germline ends. CDR3 sequence: CASSEEGVEDTQYF. The CDR3 DNA sequence: TGTGCCAGCAGCGAGGAGGGAGTTGAAGATACGCAGTATTTT.

The chain combines TRBV2 with TRBJ1-4, with TRBD1 as a possible D gene (6 bases). In germline, CDR1 is SNHLY, CDR2 FYNNEI. The V end lost 7 bases, the J end lost 7 bases, and 16 bases lay between the germline ends. The CDR3 totals 14 residues. CDR3 loop: CASILTRGVEKLFF. DNA of the CDR3: TGTGCCAGCATCTTGACAAGGGGGGTTGAAAAACTGTTTTTT.

This chain uses TRBV10-1 with TRBJ2-7; the D call may be TRBD1 or TRBD2 (5 bases each). This CDR3 region has 15 residues. Trimming removed 3 bases from V and 2 bases from J, with 14 bases in between. The V gene's germline CDR1 is WNHNN and CDR2 SYGVQD (reference sequence). The CDR3 region is CASSEGASRAYEQYF. In DNA, the CDR3 is TGCGCCAGCAGTGAAGGGGCTAGCAGAGCCTACGAGCAGTACTTC.

This clone was seen only once. The rearrangement uses TRBV27 and TRBJ2-7, with D unclear. The germline CDR1 and CDR2 sequences are MNHEY and SMNVEV (reference sequence). Trimming pared 5 bases from V and 0 bases from J, leaving 11 bases between. The CDR3 totals 14 residues. The CDR3 here is CASSDTLSSYEQYF. CDR3 sequence (DNA): TGTGCCAGCAGTGACACGTTGAGCTCCTACGAGCAGTACTTC.

The rearrangement links TRBV19 to TRBJ2-4, with D perhaps matching TRBD1 or TRBD2 (7 bases each). The CDR3 contains 17 residues. Per germline, CDR1 LNHDA and CDR2 SQIVND (reference sequence). Trimming took off 11 bases at V and 0 bases at J, with 23 bases between the two ends. CDR3 DNA: TGTGCCCAGAGACTTCAGGGGGGGACACTAGCCAAAAACATTCAGTACTTC. Amino acid sequence: CAQRLQGGTLAKNIQYF.

The chain links TRBV27 to TRBJ2-7; possibly TRBD2 for D (5 bases). Germline V gives CDR1 MNHEY, CDR2 SMNVEV (reference sequence). With 3 bases removed from V and 6 bases from J, the gap between germline ends came to 12 bases. CDR3 length: 13 amino acids. CDR3 nucleotide sequence: TGTGCCAGCAGTTTTATTGGGAGCCCCGAGCAGTACTTC. This gives the protein CASSFIGSPEQYF.

J is TRBJ2-6 and V is TRBV5-1, with 9 bases lining up with TRBD1. This CDR3 spans 18 amino acids. Germline-derived CDR1 and CDR2 are SGHRS and YFSETQ. After removal of 3 bases from V and 2 bases from J, the junction contained 9 bases not matched to a gene. The CDR3 DNA is TGCGCCAGCAGCTGGGGGGGACAGGGTTCAGCTGGGGCCAACGTCCTGACTTTC. Protein sequence: CASSWGGQGSAGANVLTF.

This CDR3 is CASSQEPTGELFF. DNA for the CDR3: TGCGCCAGCAGCCAAGAGCCCACCGGGGAGCTGTTTTTT. The rearrangement uses TRBV4-1 and TRBJ2-2; D unresolved. V lost 0 bases to trimming and J lost 4 bases, with 3 bases between them. The CDR3 consists of 13 residues. CDR1 is MGHRA, CDR2 YSYEKL, per germline.

The chain uses TRBV5-4 and TRBJ2-1; 8 bases match TRBD2. V trimming: 0 bases; J trimming: 12 bases; junction bases outside the gene matches: 5. The CDR3 spans 13 residues. Germline assignment: CDR1 SGHNT and CDR2 YYREEE (reference sequence). The DNA of the CDR3 is TGTGCCAGCAGCTTGGCTAGCGGGCGTGCGCAGTTCTTC. As protein: CASSLASGRAQFF.

CDR3 amino acids: CASSHPSGENTGELFF. As DNA, the CDR3 is TGCGCCAGCAGCCATCCTAGCGGGGAGAACACCGGGGAGCTGTTTTTT. The chain has TRBV4-1 and TRBJ2-2, with 9 bases aligning to TRBD2. CDR1 MGHRA and CDR2 YSYEKL come from the germline V gene. The CDR3 runs to 16 residues. The junction had 3 bases not matched to a gene; V was cut back by 3 bases and J by 1 base.

The rearrangement joins TRBV6-1 to TRBJ2-7, with unresolved D. This CDR3 is 15 amino acids long. Germline values: CDR1 MNHNS, CDR2 SASEGT. Trimming stripped 2 bases from V and 3 bases from J, with 14 bases between. Here the CDR3 reads CASSERTDPFYEQYF. In DNA form, the CDR3 reads TGTGCCAGCAGTGAAAGGACGGACCCCTTCTACGAGCAGTACTTC.

This sequence joins TRBV6-5 and TRBJ1-1; unclear D gene. The germline V gene encodes CDR1 MNHEY and CDR2 SVGAGI. With 5 bases removed from V and 1 base from J, the gap between germline ends came to 8 bases. The CDR3 totals 13 residues. The CDR3 protein is CASSASWNTEAFF. CDR3 coding DNA: TGTGCCAGCAGTGCCTCTTGGAACACTGAAGCTTTCTTT.

The genes are TRBV6-1 and TRBJ1-3; D perhaps matches TRBD1 (6 bases). Germline V CDR1 and CDR2: MNHNS, SASEGT. The CDR3 runs 15 residues. Trimming left V 1 base short and J 7 bases short, with 14 bases between. CDR3 coding DNA: TGTGCCAGCAGTGAAGAAGGGGGTTTCCCGAACACCATATATTTT. It translates to CASSEEGGFPNTIYF.

This chain uses TRBV5-8 with TRBJ2-2, with 8 bases that match TRBD1. The CDR3 totals 14 residues. Unmatched junction bases numbered 3, after V lost 2 bases and J lost 6 bases. Germline lookup yields CDR1 SGHTS and CDR2 YDEGEE. The CDR3 sequence is CASSLGQGAGELFF. The DNA of the CDR3 is TGTGCCAGCAGCTTAGGACAGGGCGCCGGGGAGCTGTTTTTT.

The V gene is TRBV2, the J gene TRBJ2-7; the match to TRBD2 covers 7 bases. CDR3 length: 15 amino acids. Trimming took 4 bases from V and 2 from J; bases not matched to a gene: 8. CDR1 is SNHLY, CDR2 FYNNEI, per germline. The CDR3 protein is CASSVWGGIAYEQYF. CDR3 nucleotides: TGTGCCAGCAGTGTCTGGGGGGGTATCGCCTACGAGCAGTACTTC.

The rearrangement links TRBV6-6 to TRBJ1-4, with D tentatively TRBD1 (5 bases). The germline V gene encodes CDR1 MNHNY and CDR2 SVGAGI (reference sequence). CDR3 length equals 13 residues. Trimming shortened V by 10 bases and J by 4 bases, and 13 bases separated the two germline ends. The CDR3 here is CATTTASNEKLFF. CDR3 DNA: TGTGCCACCACGACAGCGAGTAATGAAAAACTGTTTTTT.

The rearrangement joins TRBV13 to TRBJ2-2, with 9 bases aligning to TRBD1. V lost 0 bases, J lost 4 bases, and 0 bases stayed unmatched. CDR3 length: 15 amino acids. The germline V gene encodes CDR1 PRHDT and CDR2 FYEKMQ (reference sequence). The CDR3 region has the DNA TGTGCCAGCAGCTTAGGGACAGGGGGCACCGGGGAGCTGTTTTTT. This codes for CASSLGTGGTGELFF.

The chain is built from TRBV19 and TRBJ2-7; D may correspond to TRBD1 or TRBD2 (6 bases each). Per germline, CDR1 LNHDA and CDR2 SQIVND (reference sequence). This CDR3 region has 15 residues. V shed 0 bases and J shed 0 bases, with 9 bases lying between them. The CDR3 region has the DNA TGTGCCAGTAGTATAGATGGAGGGGGCTCCTACGAGCAGTACTTC. Amino acid sequence: CASSIDGGGSYEQYF.

Regarding this clone: Additional DNA sequences in this sample encode the identical CDR3. V usage is TRBV4-1 and J usage is TRBJ2-5; D is perhaps TRBD1 (6 bases). The V gene lost 0 bases and the J gene lost 5 bases, with 13 bases spanning the gap. This CDR3 has 15 residues. Germline V CDR1 and CDR2: MGHRA, YSYEKL. CDR3 sequence: CASSQDSRGWETQYF. The CDR3 coding sequence is TGCGCCAGCAGCCAAGATAGCAGGGGATGGGAGACCCAGTACTTC.

The genes are TRBV11-2 and TRBJ1-1, with a tentative D call TRBD1 (5 bases). CDR1 is SGHAT, CDR2 FQNNGV, per germline. This CDR3 has 13 residues. The V and J ends lost 4 bases and 3 bases respectively, with 9 bases between them. CDR3 sequence reads: CASSSWDYTEAFF. Here the CDR3 DNA reads TGTGCCAGCAGCTCCTGGGACTACACTGAAGCTTTCTTT.

The gene calls are TRBV15 and TRBJ2-1, with 7 bases identical to TRBD2. This CDR3 comprises 14 residues. The germline gives CDR1 LNHNV, CDR2 YYDKDF (reference sequence). Trimming took 8 bases from V and 1 from J; bases not matched to a gene: 5. The CDR3 protein is CATAGDWSYNEQFF. The CDR3, as DNA: TGTGCCACCGCGGGAGATTGGTCCTACAATGAGCAGTTCTTC. Full variable domain (rest looked up from reference TRBV15 and TRBJ2-1): DAMVIQNPRYQVTQFGKPVTLSCSQTLNHNVMYWYQQKSSQAPKLLFHYYDKDFNNEADTPDNFQSRRPNTSFCFLDIRSPGLGDTAMYLCATAGDWSYNEQFFGPGTRLTVL.

This chain uses TRBV15 with TRBJ2-5; 9 bases agree with TRBD1. The CDR3 totals 14 residues. From germline, CDR1 is LNHNV and CDR2 YYDKDF (reference sequence). J lost 4 bases, V lost 8 bases, and 8 bases had no gene match. The CDR3 DNA reads TGTGCCACCCGAGGGACAGGGTGGGGAGAGACCCAGTACTTC. Residues: CATRGTGWGETQYF. Full variable domain (remainder filled in from reference TRBV15 and TRBJ2-5): DAMVIQNPRYQVTQFGKPVTLSCSQTLNHNVMYWYQQKSSQAPKLLFHYYDKDFNNEADTPDNFQSRRPNTSFCFLDIRSPGLGDTAMYLCATRGTGWGETQYFGPGTRLLVL.

The chain recombines TRBV28 with TRBJ2-1; D remains unclear. Looked up from germline, CDR1 is MDHEN and CDR2 is SYDVKM. CDR3 length: 15 residues. Trimming shortened V by 3 bases and J by 0 bases, and 9 bases separated the two germline ends. CDR3 bases: TGTGCCAGCAGTTTGGACCCCAGCTCCTACAATGAGCAGTTCTTC. Residues: CASSLDPSSYNEQFF.

This chain joins TRBV27 and TRBJ1-1; D is perhaps TRBD1 (5 bases). Trimming left V 10 bases short and J 0 bases short, with 12 bases between. Germline loops: CDR1 MNHEY, CDR2 SMNVEV (reference sequence). The CDR3 is 13 amino acids. CDR3 amino acids: CATMTVMNTEAFF. DNA of the CDR3: TGTGCCACCATGACAGTTATGAACACTGAAGCTTTCTTT.

The chain uses TRBV19 and TRBJ2-1, with D possibly matching TRBD2 (5 bases). Per germline, CDR1 LNHDA and CDR2 SQIVND (reference sequence). V was trimmed by 3 bases and J by 3 bases, leaving 9 bases between them. This CDR3 is 14 amino acids long. The DNA for the CDR3 is TGTGCCAGTAGTATCACGGGGATCTACAATGAGCAGTTCTTC. Protein: CASSITGIYNEQFF.

V gene TRBV6-5 combines with J gene TRBJ2-5, with 10 bases matching TRBD2. V lost 4 bases to trimming and J lost 5 bases; unmatched junction nucleotides: 10. The CDR3 consists of 16 residues. The germline V gene has CDR1 MNHEY and CDR2 SVGAGI. The CDR3 reads CASSSGLAGAGETQYF. Here the CDR3 DNA reads TGTGCCAGCAGTTCGGGGCTAGCGGGAGCCGGCGAGACCCAGTACTTC.

The CDR3 coding sequence is TGTGCCAGCAGCTTGGGGCAGGGTTGGTACGAGCAGTACTTC. Protein product: CASSLGQGWYEQYF. This chain links TRBV5-4 with TRBJ2-7, with D maybe TRBD1 (5 bases). This CDR3 has 14 amino acids. The germline V and J ends were trimmed by 0 bases and 4 bases, with 11 bases remaining between them. The germline V gene encodes CDR1 SGHNT and CDR2 YYREEE (reference sequence).

The chain carries TRBV15 and TRBJ1-1; 8 bases fit TRBD1. Germline V gene lookup returns CDR1 LNHNV and CDR2 YYDKDF (reference sequence). With V trimmed by 5 bases and J by 6 bases, 5 bases remained unmatched. The CDR3 runs to 13 residues. The CDR3, as DNA: TGTGCCACCAGCGCGGACAGGGAAGCTGAAGCTTTCTTT. It translates to CATSADREAEAFF.